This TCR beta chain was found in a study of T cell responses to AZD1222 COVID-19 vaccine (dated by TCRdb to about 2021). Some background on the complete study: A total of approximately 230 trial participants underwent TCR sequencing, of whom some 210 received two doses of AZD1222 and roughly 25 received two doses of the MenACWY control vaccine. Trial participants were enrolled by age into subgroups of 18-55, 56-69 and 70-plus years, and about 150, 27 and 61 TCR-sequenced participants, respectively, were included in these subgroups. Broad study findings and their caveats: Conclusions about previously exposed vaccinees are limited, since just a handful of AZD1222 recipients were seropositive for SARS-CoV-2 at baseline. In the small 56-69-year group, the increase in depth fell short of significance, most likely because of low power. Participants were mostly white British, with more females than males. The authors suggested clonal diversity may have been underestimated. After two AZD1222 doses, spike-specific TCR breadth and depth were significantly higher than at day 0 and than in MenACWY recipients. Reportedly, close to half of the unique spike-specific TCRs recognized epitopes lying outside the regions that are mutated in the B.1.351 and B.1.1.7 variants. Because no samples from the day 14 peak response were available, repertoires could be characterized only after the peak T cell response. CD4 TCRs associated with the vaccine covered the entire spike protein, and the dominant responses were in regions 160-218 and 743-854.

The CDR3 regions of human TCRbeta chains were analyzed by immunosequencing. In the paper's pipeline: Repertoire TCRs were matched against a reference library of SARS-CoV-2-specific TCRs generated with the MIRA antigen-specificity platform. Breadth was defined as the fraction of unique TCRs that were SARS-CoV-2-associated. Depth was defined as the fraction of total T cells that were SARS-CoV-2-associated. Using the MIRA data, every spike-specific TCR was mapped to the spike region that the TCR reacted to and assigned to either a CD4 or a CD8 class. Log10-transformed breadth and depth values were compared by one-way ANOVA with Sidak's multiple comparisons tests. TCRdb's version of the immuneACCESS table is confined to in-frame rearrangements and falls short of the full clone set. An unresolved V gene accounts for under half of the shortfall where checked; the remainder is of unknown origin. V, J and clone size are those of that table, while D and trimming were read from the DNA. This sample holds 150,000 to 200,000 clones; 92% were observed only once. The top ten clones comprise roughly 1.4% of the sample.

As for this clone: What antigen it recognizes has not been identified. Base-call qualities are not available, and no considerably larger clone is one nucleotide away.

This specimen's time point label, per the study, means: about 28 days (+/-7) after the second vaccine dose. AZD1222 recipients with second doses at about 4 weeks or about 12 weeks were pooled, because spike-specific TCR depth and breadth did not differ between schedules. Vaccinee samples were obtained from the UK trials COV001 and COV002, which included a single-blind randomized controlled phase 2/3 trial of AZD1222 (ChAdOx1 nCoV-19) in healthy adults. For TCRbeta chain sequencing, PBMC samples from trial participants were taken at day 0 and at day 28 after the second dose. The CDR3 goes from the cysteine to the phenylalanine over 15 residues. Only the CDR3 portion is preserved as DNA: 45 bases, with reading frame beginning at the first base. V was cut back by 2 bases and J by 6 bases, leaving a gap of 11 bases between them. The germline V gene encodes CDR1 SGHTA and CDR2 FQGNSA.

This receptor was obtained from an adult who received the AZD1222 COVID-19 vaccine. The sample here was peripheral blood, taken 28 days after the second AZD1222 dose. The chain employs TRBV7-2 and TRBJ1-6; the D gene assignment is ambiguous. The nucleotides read TGTGCCAGCAGCTTAAACCACCCCTCTAATTCACCCCTCCACTTT. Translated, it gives CASSLNHPSNSPLHF.